Below, 25 T cell receptor beta chains from the same sample are listed, as sequenced in a study of cytotoxic CD8 clonotypes in ibrutinib-treated CLL. Some clones are missing from TCRdb's copy, which holds only in-frame ones; the method was immunoSEQ multiplex PCR. Seen here are around 310,000 clones, about 80% observed once, and the top ten hold over 6.5%. The sequences come from PBMCs, collected before ibrutinib treatment. All receptors derive from a human donor with chronic lymphocytic leukemia.

The chain joins TRBV30 to TRBJ2-7; TRBD2 might be the D (6 bases). The CDR3 is 12 residues long. V was shortened by 2 bases and J by 4 bases, with 9 bases between the two germline ends. Germline-derived CDR1 and CDR2 are GTSNPN and SVGIG (reference sequence). Here the CDR3 DNA reads TGTGCCTGGAGTCTGCGGGATTACGAGCAGTACTTC. Protein sequence: CAWSLRDYEQYF.

As regards this clone: Since a much larger clone is just one base distant, this may be a read error. The sample contains more than one DNA sequence encoding this CDR3. The chain carries TRBV27 and TRBJ1-1; D is undetermined. Per the germline V gene, CDR1 is MNHEY and CDR2 is SMNVEV (reference sequence). This CDR3 has 13 residues. Trimming left V 3 bases short and J 1 base short, with 6 bases between. DNA of the CDR3: TGTGCCAGCAGTTTGTCGAGGAACACTGAAGCTTTCTTT. Residues: CASSLSRNTEAFF.

V usage is TRBV27 and J usage is TRBJ2-3; D not resolved. The V gene lost 6 bases and the J gene lost 2 bases, with 9 bases spanning the gap. The length of the CDR3 is 13 residues. Germline V gene lookup returns CDR1 MNHEY and CDR2 SMNVEV (reference sequence). The CDR3 DNA reads as TGTGCCAGCAGGGGATGGTCCACAGATACGCAGTATTTT. It encodes CASRGWSTDTQYF.

The chain employs TRBV5-1 and TRBJ1-2; tentative D call: TRBD1 (6 bases). CDR3 length equals 14 residues. Germline CDR1 is SGHRS and CDR2 is YFSETQ. Trimming stripped 4 bases from V and 1 base from J, with 11 bases between. CDR3 loop: CASSPQGINYGYTF. CDR3 bases: TGCGCCAGCAGCCCACAGGGAATTAACTATGGCTACACCTTC.

The V and J genes are TRBV15 and TRBJ1-3; TRBD1 might be the D (6 bases). The CDR3 has 15 amino acids. V was cut by 0 bases and J by 3 bases, with 9 bases left in between. Germline loops: CDR1 LNHNV, CDR2 YYDKDF (reference sequence). The CDR3 DNA reads TGTGCCACCAGCAGAGATCAGGGGTTTGGAAACACCATATATTTT. This sequence encodes CATSRDQGFGNTIYF.

The V call is TRBV9, the J call TRBJ2-1; the match to TRBD1 covers 9 bases. Germline loops: CDR1 SGDLS, CDR2 YYNGEE. V dropped 3 bases and J dropped 7; count of bases not matched to a gene: 5. CDR3 length equals 14 residues. CDR3 amino acids: CASSGETGGNEQFF. CDR3 sequence (DNA): TGTGCCAGCAGCGGAGAGACAGGGGGGAATGAGCAGTTCTTC.

The CDR3 region has the DNA TGTGCCAGCAGCCAACTGCGGCAGGGTAATCAGCCCCAGCATTTT. Encoded protein: CASSQLRQGNQPQHF. V is TRBV28 and J is TRBJ1-5, with D perhaps TRBD1 (5 bases). This CDR3 has 15 residues. In germline, CDR1 is MDHEN, CDR2 SYDVKM. V lost 6 bases, J lost 4 bases, and 16 bases lay in between. The full variable domain, its missing parts supplied by reference TRBV28 and TRBJ1-5, is DVKVTQSSRYLVKRTGEKVFLECVQDMDHENMFWYRQDPGLGLRLIYFSYDVKMKEKGDIPEGYSVSREKKERFSLILESASTNQTSMYLCASSQLRQGNQPQHFGDGTRLSIL.

This clone has only one observation. The chain uses TRBV9 and TRBJ2-5, with D maybe TRBD2 (5 bases). The germline CDR1 and CDR2 sequences are SGDLS and YYNGEE. This CDR3 has 17 amino acids. The V end was cut by 5 bases, the J end by 2 bases, with 22 bases between. The CDR3 here is CASSHLHTLERQETQYF. Here the CDR3 DNA reads TGTGCCAGCAGTCACCTCCACACCCTAGAGCGGCAAGAGACCCAGTACTTC.

V gene TRBV5-1 combines with J gene TRBJ2-5; D gene unclear. Germline V gene lookup returns CDR1 SGHRS and CDR2 YFSETQ. The CDR3 runs to 14 residues. The ends were cut back, 5 bases at V and 1 base at J, with 12 bases in the middle. DNA for the CDR3: TGCGCCAGCAGTTTTGATCCAGCCCAAGAGACCCAGTACTTC. Protein product: CASSFDPAQETQYF.

CDR3 nucleotide sequence: TGTGCCAGCAGCTTAGTTGAGTCAGGTAGGAGGGGCACTGAAGCTTTCTTT. Translation: CASSLVESGRRGTEAFF. V gene TRBV7-9 combines with J gene TRBJ1-1; perhaps TRBD1 as D (5 bases). The V end was cut by 1 base, the J end by 4 bases, with 19 bases between. Per germline, CDR1 SEHNR and CDR2 FQNEAQ (reference sequence). The CDR3 loop spans 17 amino acids.

In this sample, this clone turned up a few times. This chain uses TRBV7-3 with TRBJ2-1; a weak D match, TRBD1 (6 bases). V was trimmed by 6 bases and J by 4 bases, leaving 13 bases between them. Germline-derived CDR1 and CDR2 are SGHTA and FQGTGA. The CDR3 has 14 amino acids. The CDR3 nucleotides read TGTGCCAGCAGTCCAACGACAGGATACAATGAGCAGTTCTTC. This sequence encodes CASSPTTGYNEQFF.

The chain employs TRBV7-3 and TRBJ2-5; TRBD1 might be the D (6 bases). This CDR3 region has 13 residues. Trimming pared 3 bases from V and 5 bases from J, leaving 10 bases between. Germline V CDR1 and CDR2: SGHTA, FQGTGA. CDR3 DNA sequence: TGTGCCAGCAGCTTGGGGGCTAGGGAGACCCAGTACTTC. Translating it yields CASSLGARETQYF.

The rearrangement links TRBV23-1 to TRBJ2-7; 7 nucleotides line up with TRBD1. TRBV23-1 is flagged as an ORF with uncertain function. The CDR3 extends over 20 amino acids. The trim removed 7 bases at V and 0 bases at J, leaving 24 bases unmatched. CDR3 region: CASNQPLDPPGQRSSYEQYF. DNA of the CDR3: TGCGCCAGCAACCAGCCGCTTGATCCACCGGGACAGAGGAGCTCCTACGAGCAGTACTTC.

This clone was counted a few times. The gene calls are TRBV30 and TRBJ2-7; D may be TRBD2 (5 bases). The CDR3 runs 12 residues. CDR1 is GTSNPN and CDR2 is SVGIG in the germline V gene (reference sequence). Trimming removed 2 bases at V and 0 bases at J, with 5 bases between. The CDR3 protein is CAWSSGSYEQYF. The DNA of the CDR3 is TGTGCCTGGAGTAGCGGCTCCTACGAGCAGTACTTC.

V usage is TRBV4-1 and J usage is TRBJ2-1; no clear D gene. The V and J ends lost 4 bases and 0 bases respectively, with 4 bases between them. Germline V lookup: CDR1 MGHRA, CDR2 YSYEKL. The CDR3 spans 13 residues. CDR3 region: CASSPSSYNEQFF. The CDR3 DNA follows: TGCGCCAGCAGCCCGAGCTCCTACAATGAGCAGTTCTTC.

The J gene is TRBJ1-1, the V gene TRBV6-5, with TRBD1 matching over 9 bases. This CDR3 comprises 11 residues. The germline gives CDR1 MNHEY, CDR2 SVGAGI. The ends lost 6 bases at V and 11 bases at J; junction bases unmatched: 4. The CDR3 sequence is CASRRDREAFF. The CDR3 DNA reads TGTGCCAGCAGAAGGGACAGGGAGGCTTTCTTT.

The J gene is TRBJ2-7, the V gene TRBV18; 8 bases agree with TRBD2. CDR1 KGHSH and CDR2 LQKENI come from the germline V gene. The V segment lost 2 bases and the J segment 13 bases; nucleotides outside the gene matches: 10. The length of the CDR3 is 13 residues. CDR3 sequence: CASSPYVEAGEYF. DNA for the CDR3: TGTGCCAGCTCACCATACGTGGAAGCGGGGGAATACTTC.

Only a few counts were recorded for this clone. The chain uses TRBV18 and TRBJ1-5; 8 nucleotides agree with TRBD1. Germline V lookup: CDR1 KGHSH, CDR2 LQKENI. The CDR3 is 15 residues long. V lost 4 bases, J lost 3 bases, and 5 bases stayed unmatched. Here the CDR3 reads CASSQGQGTNQPQHF. Written as DNA, the CDR3 is TGTGCCAGCTCACAAGGACAGGGCACCAATCAGCCCCAGCATTTT.

This clone occurred once. The chain employs TRBV5-1 and TRBJ1-1; D not resolved. This CDR3 comprises 14 residues. The ends were cut back, 0 bases at V and 4 bases at J, with 10 bases in the middle. Germline assignment: CDR1 SGHRS and CDR2 YFSETQ. The CDR3 DNA is TGCGCCAGCAGCTTGGTATCTGGGAGCACTGAAGCTTTCTTT. Its protein product is CASSLVSGSTEAFF.

The chain combines TRBV27 with TRBJ2-7; D is undetermined. The CDR3 extends over 13 amino acids. V lost 2 bases, J lost 3 bases, and 8 bases lay in between. Germline CDR1 MNHEY, CDR2 SMNVEV (reference sequence). Here the CDR3 DNA reads TGTGCCAGCAGTTTAGGACGGCGCTACGAGCAGTACTTC. This encodes CASSLGRRYEQYF.

This clone is a singleton in its sample. This chain uses TRBV19 with TRBJ1-1; no reliable D call. Trimming left V 6 bases short and J 1 base short, with 12 bases between. Germline-derived CDR1 and CDR2 are LNHDA and SQIVND (reference sequence). The CDR3 loop spans 14 amino acids. Here the CDR3 reads CASSWHAGNTEAFF. The CDR3 DNA reads TGTGCCAGTAGCTGGCATGCGGGGAACACTGAAGCTTTCTTT.

The chain recombines TRBV5-1 with TRBJ2-7, with D unresolved. The ends were cut back, 4 bases at V and 2 bases at J, with 13 bases in the middle. Germline CDR1 is SGHRS and CDR2 is YFSETQ. This CDR3 has 14 amino acids. The CDR3 region has the DNA TGCGCCAGCAGCCCGACGGCTGGGACCTACGAGCAGTACTTC. It translates to CASSPTAGTYEQYF.

A single count supports this clone. J is TRBJ2-3 and V is TRBV5-4; 10 bases match TRBD1. J lost 5 bases, V lost 2 bases, and 8 bases had no gene match. The CDR3 is 16 amino acids. Germline V gene data show CDR1 as SGHNT and CDR2 as YYREEE (reference sequence). Here the CDR3 reads CASSFNRDRGLDTQYF. The DNA for the CDR3 is TGTGCCAGCAGCTTTAACCGGGACAGGGGCTTAGATACGCAGTATTTT. Looking up the rest from reference TRBV5-4 and TRBJ2-3 gives the full variable domain: ETGVTQSPTHLIKTRGQQVTLRCSSQSGHNTVSWYQQALGQGPQFIFQYYREEENGRGNFPPRFSGLQFPNYSSELNVNALELDDSALYLCASSFNRDRGLDTQYFGPGTRLTVL.

The chain couples TRBV13 to TRBJ2-2, with D possibly being TRBD1 or TRBD2 (5 bases each). The CDR3 has 19 residues. Germline lookup yields CDR1 PRHDT and CDR2 FYEKMQ (reference sequence). Trimming pared 5 bases from V and 3 bases from J, leaving 25 bases between. CDR3: CASSPRRLGEMEYTGELFF. The CDR3 bases are TGTGCCAGCAGCCCCAGGAGGTTGGGGGAAATGGAGTACACCGGGGAGCTGTTTTTT.

The chain employs TRBV10-3 and TRBJ2-3, with a tentative D call TRBD2 (6 bases). Germline values: CDR1 ENHRY, CDR2 SYGVKD. V was cut by 4 bases and J by 0 bases, with 11 bases left in between. CDR3 length: 15 residues. Here the CDR3 DNA reads TGTGCCATCAGTGCTGGGCTAGCGAGCACAGATACGCAGTATTTT. This translates into CAISAGLASTDTQYF.